The 16 T cell receptor beta chains below were found in one sample sequenced in a study of a mutant IDH1 vaccine in newly diagnosed glioma. The protocol was immunoSEQ multiplex PCR, while the TCRdb copy is restricted to in-frame clones and leaves out a portion. The sample lists around 53,000 clones; roughly 84% were seen once. The time point is: week 47, end of study. The study gave 300 ug of mutant IDH1 20-mer peptide per vaccine dose, with topical imiquimod. Their recognized antigens are unknown. Sequenced material: PBMCs, taken from a glioma patient whose treatment included an IDH1 peptide vaccine. The receptors originated from a woman aged 25 to 39 with glioma. Some clones in this sample may be carry-over from other donors' samples.

The chain combines TRBV9 with TRBJ1-2, with a weak D call TRBD1 (6 bases). Trimming left V 4 bases short and J 8 bases short, with 33 bases between. The CDR3 is made up of 19 amino acids. Looked up from germline, CDR1 is SGDLS and CDR2 is YYNGEE. Here the CDR3 DNA reads TGTGCCAGCAGCCCCCGGGGTTTGGGGGCACCACACCCGCCCTACGGCTACACCTTC. Its protein product is CASSPRGLGAPHPPYGYTF.

J is TRBJ1-1 and V is TRBV19, with D uncertain. The V end lost 7 bases, the J end lost 0 bases, and 24 bases lay between the germline ends. CDR1 is LNHDA, CDR2 SQIVND, per germline (reference sequence). The CDR3 is 18 amino acids. The CDR3 region has the DNA TGTGCCAGTACCGAGTATGGGGAGACCAATCTCATGAACACTGAAGCTTTCTTT. Amino acid sequence: CASTEYGETNLMNTEAFF.

The rearrangement joins TRBV10-3 to TRBJ1-4, with unresolved D. Germline loops: CDR1 ENHRY, CDR2 SYGVKD. Trimming shortened V by 2 bases and J by 3 bases, and 13 bases separated the two germline ends. This CDR3 region has 16 residues. CDR3 in amino acids: CAISEGSGLANEKLFF. The CDR3 nucleotides are TGTGCCATCAGTGAGGGGAGCGGGTTAGCTAATGAAAAACTGTTTTTT.

This clone is categorized as medium-sized. The rearrangement links TRBV4-1 to TRBJ1-1; TRBD1 agrees at 8 bases. With V trimmed by 4 bases and J by 6 bases, 7 bases remained unmatched. Per the germline V gene, CDR1 is MGHRA and CDR2 is YSYEKL. The CDR3 covers 14 residues. CDR3 coding DNA: TGCGCCAGCAGCCGAGCAGGGGGCCGGGCTGAAGCTTTCTTT. As protein: CASSRAGGRAEAFF.

The chain combines TRBV10-3 with TRBJ2-3; D unresolved. V dropped 10 bases and J dropped 4 bases, with 9 bases sitting between them. Per the germline V gene, CDR1 is ENHRY and CDR2 is SYGVKD. The CDR3 runs 11 residues. The CDR3 DNA reads TGTGCCACCGCCCTCGCAGATACGCAGTATTTT. Protein sequence: CATALADTQYF.

The chain uses TRBV30 and TRBJ1-2; unclear D gene. The CDR3 contains 11 residues. Germline loops: CDR1 GTSNPN, CDR2 SVGIG (reference sequence). Trimming pared 3 bases from V and 8 bases from J, leaving 10 bases between. The CDR3 loop reads CAWSSLGGYTF. In DNA form, the CDR3 reads TGTGCCTGGAGCAGTTTAGGCGGCTACACCTTC.

The V and J genes are TRBV4-1 and TRBJ2-7; the D call may be TRBD1 or TRBD2 (5 bases each). The length of the CDR3 is 15 residues. Germline V gives CDR1 MGHRA, CDR2 YSYEKL. The ends were cut back, 8 bases at V and 0 bases at J, with 17 bases in the middle. CDR3 coding DNA: TGCGCCAGCGGGACGAGGTATCTCGGCTCCTACGAGCAGTACTTC. Translated: CASGTRYLGSYEQYF.

This clone was observed a single time. This chain joins TRBV10-3 and TRBJ2-7; 11 nucleotides align to TRBD1. The CDR3 spans 15 residues. Germline V gene sequence: CDR1 ENHRY, CDR2 SYGVKD. Trimming at V came to 6 bases and at J to 4 bases, leaving 8 bases not matched to a gene. CDR3 DNA sequence: TGTGCCATCAGATCCGGGACAGGGGGAGGGTACGAGCAGTACTTC. Translated, it gives CAIRSGTGGGYEQYF.

The chain recombines TRBV5-1 with TRBJ2-3; D unclear. Germline assignment: CDR1 SGHRS and CDR2 YFSETQ. V shed 2 bases and J shed 3 bases, with 7 bases lying between them. The CDR3 sequence is 13 residues long. The CDR3 DNA is TGCGCCAGCAGCTTCCACTATACAGATACGCAGTATTTT. Amino acid sequence: CASSFHYTDTQYF.

The J gene is TRBJ2-7, the V gene TRBV5-1; D is perhaps TRBD2 (6 bases). The CDR3 has 15 amino acids. The V end lost 1 base, the J end lost 0 bases, and 11 bases lay between the germline ends. Germline V CDR1 and CDR2: SGHRS, YFSETQ. The CDR3 here is CASSLYGSNSYEQYF. CDR3 DNA: TGCGCCAGCAGCTTGTACGGGAGTAACTCCTACGAGCAGTACTTC.

CDR3 sequence reads: CASKQGAMDTEAFF. The CDR3 bases are TGCGCCAGCAAACAGGGGGCTATGGACACTGAAGCTTTCTTT. The chain is built from TRBV10-1 and TRBJ1-1; 9 nucleotides agree with TRBD1. Germline values: CDR1 WNHNN, CDR2 SYGVQD (reference sequence). J gave up 3 bases and V 7 bases, and 6 bases lay outside the gene matches. The CDR3 runs 14 residues.

V and J are TRBV15 and TRBJ2-2; D gene uncertain. This CDR3 is built from 14 residues. Trimming shortened V by 2 bases and J by 9 bases, and 13 bases separated the two germline ends. CDR1 and CDR2 (germline): LNHNV, YYDKDF (reference sequence). The CDR3 DNA follows: TGTGCCACCAGCAGACCCTCGATTTACCGGGAGCTGTTTTTT. This encodes CATSRPSIYRELFF.

The chain carries TRBV30 and TRBJ1-4, with 10 positions matching TRBD1. CDR3 length equals 13 residues. The germline V gene encodes CDR1 GTSNPN and CDR2 SVGIG (reference sequence). After removal of 3 bases from V and 9 bases from J, the junction contained 4 bases not matched to a gene. DNA for the CDR3: TGTGCCTGGAGCCCGGGACAGGGGAAAAAACTGTTTTTT. It encodes CAWSPGQGKKLFF. Complete variable domain (other parts from reference TRBV30 and TRBJ1-4): SQTIHQWPATLVQPVGSPLSLECTVEGTSNPNLYWYRQAAGRGLQLLFYSVGIGQISSEVPQNLSASRPQDRQFILSSKKLLLSDSGFYLCAWSPGQGKKLFFGSGTQLSVL.

This clone was observed once. As DNA, the CDR3 is TGTGCCAGCAGAGACGGACCGGGGACTACCTCCTACGAGCAGTACTTC. Protein sequence: CASRDGPGTTSYEQYF. The rearrangement uses TRBV7-9 and TRBJ2-7; 7 bases line up with TRBD2. Looked up from germline, CDR1 is SEHNR and CDR2 is FQNEAQ (reference sequence). Trimming took 6 bases from V and 0 from J; bases not matched to a gene: 11. The CDR3 has 16 amino acids.

This clone was found a few times. The rearrangement links TRBV5-4 to TRBJ2-2; perhaps TRBD1 as D (7 bases). Looked up from germline, CDR1 is SGHNT and CDR2 is YYREEE (reference sequence). This CDR3 comprises 15 residues. Trimming pared 5 bases from V and 5 bases from J, leaving 16 bases between. This chain's CDR3 is CASRRDSWGTGELFF. In nucleotides, the CDR3 is TGTGCCAGCAGGCGGGACAGTTGGGGTACCGGGGAGCTGTTTTTT.

The rearrangement uses TRBV6-1 and TRBJ2-7; D is possibly TRBD2 (6 bases). This CDR3 is 13 amino acids long. The V and J ends lost 2 bases and 13 bases respectively, with 18 bases between them. The germline V gene encodes CDR1 MNHNS and CDR2 SASEGT. CDR3 coding DNA: TGTGCCAGCAGTGAATCCCACTGGAGGAGGGTTTACTTC. Its translation is CASSESHWRRVYF.